These 14 T cell receptor beta chains were sequenced from one sample in a study of shared clonotypes between healthy human individuals (dated by TCRdb to 2019 to 2021). The library was produced with the immunoSEQ multiplex PCR assay. The table comes from immuneACCESS by way of TCRdb, which keeps in-frame sequences with V and J called. Part of the clones is missing from these tables; in studies checked, under half for an unresolved V gene and the rest for unknown reasons. Counted in this sample were 2,500,000 or so clones; approximately 90% of them appeared once. The ten largest clonotypes hold around 0.15% of the sample. Sequenced input: naive CD4+ T cells sorted from blood. The sample's cell subset or site label, decoded: CD45RA+ positively selected. The source of these receptors is a man in his late teens or twenties in good health.

The chain combines TRBV14 with TRBJ2-1; TRBD2 agrees at 8 bases. The CDR3 has 18 residues. V lost 4 bases to trimming and J lost 0 bases; unmatched junction nucleotides: 11. Per germline, CDR1 SGHDN and CDR2 FVKESK. The CDR3 here is CASSPRSGRPLSYNEQFF. CDR3 nucleotide sequence: TGTGCCAGCAGCCCTCGCAGCGGGAGACCCCTCTCCTACAATGAGCAGTTCTTC.

This clone was observed a single time. This chain links TRBV28 with TRBJ1-6; unclear D gene. CDR1 and CDR2 from the germline V gene are MDHEN and SYDVKM. The germline V and J ends were trimmed by 8 bases and 8 bases, with 10 bases remaining between them. The CDR3 is made up of 12 amino acids. The CDR3 bases are TGTGCCAGCGAGGTGGCTGATTCACCCCTCCACTTT. It codes for CASEVADSPLHF. The complete variable domain, with remaining parts taken from reference TRBV28 and TRBJ1-6, reads DVKVTQSSRYLVKRTGEKVFLECVQDMDHENMFWYRQDPGLGLRLIYFSYDVKMKEKGDIPEGYSVSREKKERFSLILESASTNQTSMYLCASEVADSPLHFGNGTRLTVT.

V usage is TRBV2 and J usage is TRBJ2-7; tentatively, D is TRBD2 (5 bases). Germline values: CDR1 SNHLY, CDR2 FYNNEI. V was trimmed by 3 bases and J by 5 bases, leaving 11 bases between them. The CDR3 has 13 amino acids. CDR3 region: CASSDEGRNEQYF. The CDR3 DNA sequence: TGTGCCAGCAGTGACGAGGGCAGGAACGAGCAGTACTTC.

V and J are TRBV18 and TRBJ2-4; 7 nucleotides match TRBD2. Per the germline V gene, CDR1 is KGHSH and CDR2 is LQKENI. The CDR3 spans 16 residues. Trimming took 10 bases from V and 3 from J; bases not matched to a gene: 15. The DNA of the CDR3 is TGTGCCACCACACGGGGGGAGGAGATCGGCAAAAACATTCAGTACTTC. Its protein product is CATTRGEEIGKNIQYF.

This chain connects TRBV2 to TRBJ1-3, with 7 bases matching TRBD1. With 3 bases clipped from V and 4 bases from J, the junction kept 3 bases outside the gene matches. This CDR3 has 14 residues. The germline V gene has CDR1 SNHLY and CDR2 FYNNEI. The CDR3 nucleotides read TGTGCCAGCAGTGACGGAGGGGGCGGAAACACCATATATTTT. It codes for CASSDGGGGNTIYF.

The V call is TRBV11-2, the J call TRBJ1-1; D might be TRBD1 (5 bases). Germline CDR1 SGHAT, CDR2 FQNNGV. The CDR3 has 15 amino acids. Trimming shortened V by 5 bases and J by 1 base, and 14 bases separated the two germline ends. CDR3 in DNA: TGTGCCAGCAGCACCCAGGCGGGGGGGAACACTGAAGCTTTCTTT. Amino acid sequence: CASSTQAGGNTEAFF.

The CDR3 spells CASSATRDGESVGYTF. CDR3 DNA sequence: TGTGCCAGCAGTGCGACCCGGGACGGCGAAAGTGTTGGCTACACCTTC. The genes are TRBV25-1 and TRBJ1-2, with a weak D call TRBD1 (5 bases). Germline V gene sequence: CDR1 MGHDK, CDR2 SYGVNS. V was pared by 4 bases and J by 7 bases, with 22 bases between. The CDR3 consists of 16 residues.

The V gene is TRBV5-1, the J gene TRBJ1-2; possible D gene TRBD1, 6 bases. The V end was cut by 5 bases, the J end by 7 bases, with 21 bases between. The CDR3 has 15 residues. CDR1 and CDR2 from the germline V gene are SGHRS and YFSETQ. The CDR3 coding sequence is TGCGCCAGCAGATCCGGGACAAGCAGGGTGGGTGGCTACACCTTC. This translates into CASRSGTSRVGGYTF.

The gene calls are TRBV9 and TRBJ2-2; D is possibly TRBD1 (6 bases). This CDR3 is built from 16 residues. The germline V and J ends were trimmed by 0 bases and 0 bases, with 9 bases remaining between them. The germline V gene encodes CDR1 SGDLS and CDR2 YYNGEE. The CDR3 DNA is TGTGCCAGCAGCGTAGCGAACAGGGCGAACACCGGGGAGCTGTTTTTT. Amino acid sequence: CASSVANRANTGELFF.

The chain uses TRBV5-8 and TRBJ2-1; D is possibly TRBD1 (6 bases). V was clipped by 2 bases and J by 9 bases, with 21 bases between them. There are 16 residues in the CDR3. Germline V gives CDR1 SGHTS, CDR2 YDEGEE. The CDR3 spells CASSFLTGPPSIEQFF. In DNA form, the CDR3 reads TGTGCCAGCAGCTTTCTGACAGGCCCCCCATCCATTGAGCAGTTCTTC.

This chain connects TRBV19 to TRBJ2-2, with D perhaps matching TRBD1 (7 bases). The CDR3 is 16 residues long. V lost 8 bases and J 1 base, leaving 17 bases between the germline ends. Germline V gives CDR1 LNHDA, CDR2 SQIVND (reference sequence). CDR3 sequence (DNA): TGTGCCAGTGTCCAGGGGGGAATGGGGAACACCGGGGAGCTGTTTTTT. Amino acids: CASVQGGMGNTGELFF.

The CDR3 here is CASSWLNDGEYYGYTF. CDR3 DNA sequence: TGTGCCAGCAGTTGGTTGAACGACGGGGAGTACTATGGCTACACCTTC. This chain links TRBV28 with TRBJ1-2; D remains ambiguous. Between the trimmed V and J ends, which lost 4 bases and 3 bases, there was a span of 18 bases. The CDR3 has 16 amino acids. The germline V gene has CDR1 MDHEN and CDR2 SYDVKM.

The J gene is TRBJ1-4, the V gene TRBV2; D is ambiguous. CDR1 and CDR2 from the germline V gene are SNHLY and FYNNEI. This CDR3 has 12 amino acids. V dropped 8 bases and J dropped 7 bases, with 11 bases sitting between them. CDR3 nucleotide sequence: TGTGCCAGCCGGGCTGGACGTGAAAAACTGTTTTTT. Translation gives CASRAGREKLFF.

The chain has TRBV28 and TRBJ1-6; tentatively, D is TRBD1 (6 bases). CDR1 and CDR2 from the germline V gene are MDHEN and SYDVKM. The CDR3 has 14 residues. Trimming removed 10 bases at V and 9 bases at J, with 19 bases between. CDR3 DNA sequence: TGTGCCACCCGGGGTGGGACAAAAGCTTCACCCCTCCACTTT. It yields the protein CATRGGTKASPLHF.